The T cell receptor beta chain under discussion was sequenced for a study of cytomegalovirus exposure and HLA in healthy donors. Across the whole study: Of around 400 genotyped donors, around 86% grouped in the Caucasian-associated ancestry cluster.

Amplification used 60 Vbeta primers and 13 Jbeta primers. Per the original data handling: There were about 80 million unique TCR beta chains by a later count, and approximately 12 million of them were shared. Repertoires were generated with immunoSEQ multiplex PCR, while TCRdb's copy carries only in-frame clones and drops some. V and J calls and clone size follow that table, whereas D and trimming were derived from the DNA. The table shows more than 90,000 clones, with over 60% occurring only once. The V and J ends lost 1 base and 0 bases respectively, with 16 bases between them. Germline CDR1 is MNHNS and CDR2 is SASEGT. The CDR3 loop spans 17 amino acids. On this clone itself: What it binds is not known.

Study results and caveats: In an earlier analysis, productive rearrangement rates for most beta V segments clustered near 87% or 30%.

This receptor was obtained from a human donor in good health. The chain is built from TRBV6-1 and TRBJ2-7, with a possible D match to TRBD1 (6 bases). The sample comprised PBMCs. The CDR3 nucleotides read TGTGCCAGCAGTGAAGATTCCGGGACACAGTTCTCCTACGAGCAGTACTTC. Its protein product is CASSEDSGTQFSYEQYF.